This T cell receptor beta chain originates from a study of shared clonotypes between healthy human individuals. This clone has just one count. What it binds is not known. Trimming stripped 0 bases from V and 0 bases from J, with 11 bases between. This CDR3 contains 17 residues. Germline V gene lookup returns CDR1 SGHTA and CDR2 FQGNSA. Findings and limits, study-wide: Non-shared clonotypes displayed generation probabilities falling below those of clonotypes present in all four donors.

Sequencing used immunoSEQ multiplex PCR; TCRdb keeps in-frame clones, though not all of them. Of 2 million to 3 million clones in the sample, roughly 93% were seen once. This clonotype originated in a young man in good health. Some clones in this sample may be carry-over from other donors' samples. This chain uses TRBV7-2 with TRBJ1-4; D is undetermined. Sequenced sample: naive CD4+ T cells from PBMCs. Sample subset: CD45RA+ positively selected. CDR3 nucleotides: TGTGCCAGCAGCTTAGCGCTCGGGGATGCAACTAATGAAAAACTGTTTTTT. Its protein product is CASSLALGDATNEKLFF. Supplemented by reference TRBV7-2 and TRBJ1-4, the full variable domain reads GAGVSQSPSNKVTEKGKDVELRCDPISGHTALYWYRQSLGQGLEFLIYFQGNSAPDKSGLPSDRFSAERTGGSVSTLTIQRTQQEDSAVYLCASSLALGDATNEKLFFGSGTQLSVL.